The source of this TCR beta chain is a study of CD8 T cells in Susac syndrome. The CDR3 runs to 12 residues. V was shortened by 1 base and J by 6 bases, with 6 bases between the two germline ends. Per germline, CDR1 DFQATT and CDR2 SNEGSKA (reference sequence). Negative isolation yielded CD4+ and CD8+ T cells, and FACS enriched TEMRA cells. The RNA input was roughly 0.5 to 1 ug, and it was reverse transcribed with random hexamers. Each CDR3 protein gets one entry after TCRdb re-called the immunoSEQ multiplex PCR reads with MiXCR. The sample lists some 130,000 distinct CDR3 sequences; roughly 94% were seen once.

The gene calls are TRBV20-1 and TRBJ2-2; D is uncertain. Sample: CD4+ T cells from PBMCs. This TCR was sampled from a human donor with multiple sclerosis. The CDR3 region has the DNA TGCAGTGCTAGAGGTTCAGCCGGGGAGCTGTTTTTT. Translation: CSARGSAGELFF.